The rows below give T cell receptor beta chains drawn from one sample of a study of T-cell memory formation after mild COVID-19. TCRdb reanalysed the 5' RACE reads using MiXCR and keeps one entry per CDR3 protein. The sample lists roughly 89,000 distinct CDR3 sequences, about 12% occurring once. The specimen was PBMCs or a T cell subset sorted from them (not recorded which). These TCRs come from an adult woman who had mild COVID-19 (a few samples of this study predate the infection). Cell type and time point are not known. Each CDR3 is given with its conserved first and last residue. The order of the fields is D gene, J gene, V gene, clone size, CDR3 protein, CDR3 DNA. The D gene is left open where the match is weak. Size is stated for part of the rows, as once, few or many counts, or as a class when the clone is expanded.

d_call: NA
j_call: TRBJ2-7
v_call: TRBV27
clone_size: NA
cdr3_aa: CASSSRQGSHEQYF
cdr3_nt: TGTGCCAGCAGTTCACGTCAGGGGTCCCACGAGCAGTACTTC

d_call: NA
j_call: TRBJ2-7
v_call: TRBV7-9
clone_size: NA
cdr3_aa: CASSLKGFAGEQYF
cdr3_nt: TGTGCCAGCAGCTTAAAGGGATTTGCGGGGGAGCAGTACTTC

d_call: TRBD1
j_call: TRBJ2-1
v_call: TRBV20-1
clone_size: many
cdr3_aa: CSASFPGQGPYNEQFF
cdr3_nt: TGCAGTGCTAGCTTCCCGGGACAGGGTCCCTACAATGAGCAGTTCTTC

d_call: TRBD2
j_call: TRBJ2-3
v_call: TRBV5-1
clone_size: many
cdr3_aa: CASSLTSEDTDTQYF
cdr3_nt: TGCGCCAGCAGCTTAACTAGCGAAGATACAGATACGCAGTATTTT

d_call: NA
j_call: TRBJ2-5
v_call: TRBV7-9
clone_size: many
cdr3_aa: CASSLVGGETQYF
cdr3_nt: TGTGCCAGCAGCTTAGTCGGAGGAGAGACCCAGTACTTC

d_call: NA
j_call: TRBJ2-7
v_call: TRBV12-3/TRBV12-4
clone_size: NA
cdr3_aa: CASSADFYEQYF
cdr3_nt: TGTGCCAGCAGTGCGGACTTCTACGAGCAGTACTTC

d_call: TRBD1
j_call: TRBJ2-7
v_call: TRBV9
clone_size: few
cdr3_aa: CASSIGGAPAGEQYF
cdr3_nt: TGTGCCAGCAGCATAGGGGGCGCCCCAGCCGGCGAGCAGTACTTC

d_call: NA
j_call: TRBJ2-5
v_call: TRBV5-5
clone_size: NA
cdr3_aa: CASSYLRGDGQETQYF
cdr3_nt: TGTGCCAGCAGCTACCTAAGGGGCGACGGCCAAGAGACCCAGTACTTC

d_call: NA
j_call: TRBJ1-2
v_call: TRBV24-1
clone_size: NA
cdr3_aa: CATSDVYGYTF
cdr3_nt: TGTGCCACCAGTGATGTCTATGGCTACACCTTC

d_call: NA
j_call: TRBJ1-6
v_call: TRBV7-9
clone_size: few
cdr3_aa: CASSLEHLSSYNSPLHF
cdr3_nt: TGTGCCAGCAGCTTAGAACACCTGAGCTCCTATAATTCACCCCTCCACTTT

d_call: NA
j_call: TRBJ2-5
v_call: TRBV7-9
clone_size: NA
cdr3_aa: CASRNKGGFQETQYF
cdr3_nt: TGTGCCAGCAGAAACAAAGGGGGTTTCCAAGAGACCCAGTACTTC

d_call: TRBD2
j_call: TRBJ2-1
v_call: TRBV7-9
clone_size: few
cdr3_aa: CASSPPLAGGQSNEQFF
cdr3_nt: TGTGCCAGCAGCCCCCCCCTGGCGGGAGGCCAATCAAATGAGCAGTTCTTC

d_call: NA
j_call: TRBJ2-2
v_call: TRBV7-6
clone_size: NA
cdr3_aa: CASSLYLGGSTGELFF
cdr3_nt: TGTGCCAGCAGCTTATATTTAGGGGGGAGCACCGGGGAGCTGTTTTTT

d_call: NA
j_call: TRBJ2-5
v_call: TRBV6-2/TRBV6-3
clone_size: many
cdr3_aa: CASGEGVWLETQYF
cdr3_nt: TGTGCCAGCGGAGAAGGCGTATGGCTAGAGACCCAGTACTTC

d_call: TRBD2
j_call: TRBJ2-7
v_call: TRBV7-9
clone_size: NA
cdr3_aa: CASSPAGTAEQYF
cdr3_nt: TGTGCCAGCAGCCCAGCGGGGACGGCCGAGCAGTACTTC

d_call: NA
j_call: TRBJ1-2
v_call: TRBV7-9
clone_size: few
cdr3_aa: CASSPDRSYGYTF
cdr3_nt: TGTGCCAGCAGCCCAGACAGGAGCTATGGCTACACCTTC

d_call: TRBD1
j_call: TRBJ2-4
v_call: TRBV7-8
clone_size: few
cdr3_aa: CASSDHSQGASNIQYF
cdr3_nt: TGTGCCAGCAGCGACCATTCACAGGGGGCTTCGAACATTCAGTACTTC

d_call: NA
j_call: TRBJ2-7
v_call: TRBV20-1
clone_size: few
cdr3_aa: CSAKGHTYEQYF
cdr3_nt: TGCAGTGCTAAGGGACACACCTACGAGCAGTACTTC

d_call: NA
j_call: TRBJ2-7
v_call: TRBV20-1
clone_size: few
cdr3_aa: CSLRSSYEQYF
cdr3_nt: TGCAGCCTCAGGAGCTCCTACGAGCAGTACTTC

d_call: TRBD1
j_call: TRBJ2-6
v_call: TRBV29-1
clone_size: few
cdr3_aa: CSVLDLDRGGSGANVLTF
cdr3_nt: TGCAGCGTTCTTGATTTGGACAGGGGGGGCTCTGGGGCCAACGTCCTGACTTTC

d_call: NA
j_call: TRBJ2-7
v_call: TRBV6-2/TRBV6-3
clone_size: few
cdr3_aa: CASTPAPRTASSYEQYF
cdr3_nt: TGTGCCAGCACTCCAGCCCCCCGGACAGCGAGCTCCTACGAGCAGTACTTC

d_call: NA
j_call: TRBJ2-3
v_call: TRBV15
clone_size: NA
cdr3_aa: CATRQSTDTQYF
cdr3_nt: TGTGCCACCAGGCAGAGCACAGATACGCAGTATTTT

d_call: TRBD1
j_call: TRBJ1-2
v_call: TRBV7-9
clone_size: few
cdr3_aa: CASSPGQAIYGYTF
cdr3_nt: TGTGCCAGCAGCCCCGGACAGGCTATCTATGGCTACACCTTC

d_call: NA
j_call: TRBJ2-5
v_call: TRBV12-3/TRBV12-4
clone_size: NA
cdr3_aa: CASSPAPGQETQYF
cdr3_nt: TGTGCCAGCAGCCCCGCTCCGGGACAAGAGACCCAGTACTTC

d_call: TRBD1
j_call: TRBJ1-2
v_call: TRBV5-1
clone_size: few
cdr3_aa: CASSSGQGINYGYTF
cdr3_nt: TGCGCCAGCAGCTCGGGACAGGGAATTAACTATGGCTACACCTTC

d_call: NA
j_call: TRBJ2-3
v_call: TRBV12-3/TRBV12-4
clone_size: NA
cdr3_aa: CASILPGHSTDTQYF
cdr3_nt: TGTGCCAGCATCCTACCGGGACACAGCACAGATACGCAGTATTTT

d_call: NA
j_call: TRBJ2-2
v_call: TRBV12-3/TRBV12-4
clone_size: NA
cdr3_aa: CASPGNTGELFF
cdr3_nt: TGTGCCAGCCCAGGGAATACCGGGGAGCTGTTTTTT

d_call: TRBD2
j_call: TRBJ2-1
v_call: TRBV7-9
clone_size: few
cdr3_aa: CASSLGLAGVYNEQFF
cdr3_nt: TGTGCCAGCAGCTTAGGACTAGCGGGGGTATACAATGAGCAGTTCTTC

d_call: TRBD2
j_call: TRBJ2-5
v_call: TRBV28
clone_size: few
cdr3_aa: CASSLPLAGGPGETQYF
cdr3_nt: TGTGCCAGCAGTTTACCGCTAGCGGGAGGGCCGGGGGAGACCCAGTACTTC

d_call: NA
j_call: TRBJ2-7
v_call: TRBV5-1
clone_size: few
cdr3_aa: CASTRPGSYEQYF
cdr3_nt: TGCGCCAGCACCAGGCCGGGCTCCTACGAGCAGTACTTC

d_call: TRBD2
j_call: TRBJ2-1
v_call: TRBV3-1
clone_size: few
cdr3_aa: CASSQGLAGEIYNEQFF
cdr3_nt: TGTGCCAGCAGCCAAGGACTAGCGGGAGAAATATACAATGAGCAGTTCTTC

d_call: TRBD2
j_call: TRBJ2-1
v_call: TRBV20-1
clone_size: many
cdr3_aa: CSATGTSAGDEQFF
cdr3_nt: TGCAGTGCTACGGGGACTAGCGCTGGGGATGAGCAGTTCTTC

d_call: NA
j_call: TRBJ2-5
v_call: TRBV20-1
clone_size: NA
cdr3_aa: CSARGGLPGQTQYF
cdr3_nt: TGCAGTGCTAGGGGAGGTTTGCCCGGGCAGACCCAGTACTTC

d_call: TRBD1
j_call: TRBJ1-1
v_call: TRBV9
clone_size: few
cdr3_aa: CASSAWDRGAEAFF
cdr3_nt: TGTGCCAGCAGCGCCTGGGACAGGGGAGCTGAAGCTTTCTTT

d_call: NA
j_call: TRBJ2-1
v_call: TRBV7-6
clone_size: few
cdr3_aa: CASSLGADEQFF
cdr3_nt: TGTGCCAGCAGCTTGGGGGCGGATGAGCAGTTCTTC

d_call: TRBD2
j_call: TRBJ2-7
v_call: TRBV29-1
clone_size: NA
cdr3_aa: CSVVLAGGSSYEQYF
cdr3_nt: TGCAGCGTTGTCCTAGCGGGAGGAAGCTCCTACGAGCAGTACTTC

d_call: TRBD1
j_call: TRBJ1-2
v_call: TRBV29-1
clone_size: NA
cdr3_aa: CSVADRAYGYTF
cdr3_nt: TGCAGCGTTGCGGACAGGGCCTATGGCTACACCTTC

d_call: NA
j_call: TRBJ2-5
v_call: TRBV24-1
clone_size: few
cdr3_aa: CATSDMPGTQYF
cdr3_nt: TGTGCCACCAGTGATATGCCCGGGACTCAGTACTTC

d_call: NA
j_call: TRBJ1-2
v_call: TRBV5-1
clone_size: few
cdr3_aa: CASSFASGAYGYGYTF
cdr3_nt: TGCGCCAGCAGCTTCGCTTCGGGGGCTTATGGCTATGGCTACACCTTC

d_call: NA
j_call: TRBJ1-2
v_call: TRBV7-8
clone_size: few
cdr3_aa: CASSAGQSSFYGYTF
cdr3_nt: TGTGCCAGCAGCGCCGGACAGAGCTCATTCTATGGCTACACCTTC

d_call: NA
j_call: TRBJ2-7
v_call: TRBV7-9
clone_size: NA
cdr3_aa: CASSREYSYEQYF
cdr3_nt: TGTGCCAGCAGCCGAGAGTATTCCTACGAGCAGTACTTC

d_call: TRBD1
j_call: TRBJ1-1
v_call: TRBV7-9
clone_size: NA
cdr3_aa: CASSSWTGGADTEAFF
cdr3_nt: TGTGCCAGCAGCTCTTGGACAGGGGGCGCAGACACTGAAGCTTTCTTT

d_call: TRBD2
j_call: TRBJ2-1
v_call: TRBV7-6
clone_size: NA
cdr3_aa: CASSSPGLASNEQFF
cdr3_nt: TGTGCCAGCAGCTCTCCGGGACTAGCTTCGAATGAGCAGTTCTTC

d_call: TRBD2
j_call: TRBJ2-3
v_call: TRBV25-1
clone_size: few
cdr3_aa: CASSFGGRTDTQYF
cdr3_nt: TGTGCCAGCAGTTTCGGCGGGAGAACAGATACGCAGTATTTT

d_call: NA
j_call: TRBJ2-5
v_call: TRBV5-1
clone_size: NA
cdr3_aa: CASSFGDPQETQYF
cdr3_nt: TGCGCCAGCAGCTTCGGGGACCCTCAAGAGACCCAGTACTTC

d_call: TRBD2
j_call: TRBJ2-5
v_call: TRBV20-1
clone_size: many
cdr3_aa: CSASPGLAVPSLQETQYF
cdr3_nt: TGCAGTGCTAGTCCGGGACTAGCGGTACCATCACTACAAGAGACCCAGTACTTC

d_call: NA
j_call: TRBJ1-1
v_call: TRBV7-9
clone_size: once
cdr3_aa: CASSSTQEAFF
cdr3_nt: TGTGCCAGCAGCTCGACCCAGGAAGCTTTCTTT

d_call: TRBD2
j_call: TRBJ2-5
v_call: TRBV4-1
clone_size: NA
cdr3_aa: CASSQGISSGGSRETQYF
cdr3_nt: TGCGCCAGCAGCCAAGGGATTTCTAGCGGGGGTTCGAGGGAGACCCAGTACTTC

d_call: NA
j_call: TRBJ1-3
v_call: TRBV12-3/TRBV12-4
clone_size: NA
cdr3_aa: CASVTSGNTIYF
cdr3_nt: TGTGCCAGCGTGACCTCTGGAAACACCATATATTTT

d_call: NA
j_call: TRBJ2-7
v_call: TRBV4-1
clone_size: NA
cdr3_aa: CASSPVGAYEQYF
cdr3_nt: TGCGCCAGCAGCCCAGTCGGGGCCTACGAGCAGTACTTC